The 10 T cell receptor beta chains given below trace back to one sample, sequenced in a study of blood T cell repertoires in COVID-19. Profiling relied on immunoSEQ multiplex PCR, and the TCRdb table lists in-frame clones only, not all of them. The sample holds about 100,000 clones, approximately 81% seen once. Sequencing was performed on peripheral blood. The receptor source for this set is a human donor in a cohort sampled during active COVID-19.

This clone showed up just a few times. The V call is TRBV21-1, the J call TRBJ1-1; the table calls TRBD1, which could not be checked here. TRBV21-1 is a documented pseudogene. CDR3 length equals 15 residues. The CDR3 sequence is CASSKVWGVHTEAFF. Here the CDR3 DNA reads TGTGCCAGCAGCAAAGTGTGGGGCGTACACACTGAAGCTTTCTTT.

This sequence joins TRBV6-2 or TRBV6-3 and TRBJ1-5, with TRBD1 matching over 9 bases. CDR1 and CDR2 (germline): MNHEY, SVGEGT. This CDR3 contains 17 residues. V dropped 6 bases and J dropped 6; count of bases not matched to a gene: 15. For the CDR3, the DNA is TGTGCCAGCAGCCGTCCCGGGACAGGGCCGGAGGTTCAGCCCCAGCATTTT. Protein: CASSRPGTGPEVQPQHF.

The V gene is TRBV18, the J gene TRBJ2-7; TRBD2 aligns across 10 bases. The CDR3 contains 15 residues. The V gene's germline CDR1 is KGHSH and CDR2 LQKENI. Trimming cost V 4 bases and J 0 bases; bases outside gene matches: 3. Here the CDR3 reads CASSLSGRDSYEQYF. CDR3 in DNA: TGTGCCAGCTCACTGAGCGGGAGGGACTCCTACGAGCAGTACTTC.

V is TRBV7-2 and J is TRBJ2-5; D is perhaps TRBD2 (5 bases). Germline values: CDR1 SGHTA, CDR2 FQGNSA. This CDR3 contains 16 residues. The V gene lost 3 bases and the J gene lost 2 bases, with 16 bases spanning the gap. In DNA form, the CDR3 reads TGTGCCAGCAGCTTTACGGGGAGAGGTCAACAAGAGACCCAGTACTTC. The encoded protein is CASSFTGRGQQETQYF.

This clone came up a few times. The genes are TRBV6-1 and TRBJ2-7, with D perhaps matching TRBD1 (6 bases). Per the germline V gene, CDR1 is MNHNS and CDR2 is SASEGT. CDR3 length: 14 residues. Trimming left V 3 bases short and J 0 bases short, with 9 bases between. CDR3 coding DNA: TGTGCCAGCAGTGACACAGGGAGCTCCTACGAGCAGTACTTC. Translating it yields CASSDTGSSYEQYF.

CDR3 DNA sequence: TGTGCCAGCAGCGTAGGGAATTCAGGGGTAACCGGGGAGCTGTTTTTT. Amino acid sequence: CASSVGNSGVTGELFF. The chain employs TRBV9 and TRBJ2-2; tentatively, D is TRBD1 (6 bases). The CDR3 is made up of 16 amino acids. In germline, CDR1 is SGDLS, CDR2 YYNGEE. Trimming cost V 0 bases and J 5 bases, with 14 bases left between them.

V gene TRBV5-1 combines with J gene TRBJ1-1; D may be TRBD1 (5 bases). Germline-derived CDR1 and CDR2 are SGHRS and YFSETQ. With 5 bases removed from V and 1 base from J, the gap between germline ends came to 9 bases. The CDR3 runs 13 residues. CDR3: CASSFGGNTEAFF. The DNA for the CDR3 is TGCGCCAGCAGTTTCGGGGGGAACACTGAAGCTTTCTTT.

V is TRBV6-6 and J is TRBJ2-1, with 9 bases matching TRBD2. Germline V gives CDR1 MNHNY, CDR2 SVGAGI (reference sequence). V gave up 4 bases and J gave up 5 bases; unmatched junction bases: 6. The CDR3 sequence is 15 residues long. The CDR3 reads CASSLRREGNNEQFF. CDR3 DNA: TGTGCCAGCAGTTTGCGGCGGGAGGGCAACAATGAGCAGTTCTTC.

V and J are TRBV6-6 and TRBJ2-3; weak D call: TRBD2 (5 bases). CDR3 length equals 12 residues. Trimming took off 5 bases at V and 5 bases at J, with 8 bases between the two ends. Germline lookup yields CDR1 MNHNY and CDR2 SVGAGI (reference sequence). The CDR3 DNA reads TGTGCCAGCAGTCGCGAGGGAGATACGCAGTATTTT. Translating it yields CASSREGDTQYF.

The rearrangement joins TRBV7-2 to TRBJ1-4; 8 nucleotides match TRBD1. With 2 bases clipped from V and 8 bases from J, the junction kept 10 bases outside the gene matches. Germline CDR1 is SGHTA and CDR2 is FQGNSA. There are 16 residues in the CDR3. CDR3 nucleotides: TGTGCCAGCAGCTTATTCCGGACAGGGATCGGGGAAAAACTGTTTTTT. It is translated as CASSLFRTGIGEKLFF. Full variable domain (missing parts from reference TRBV7-2 and TRBJ1-4): GAGVSQSPSNKVTEKGKDVELRCDPISGHTALYWYRQSLGQGLEFLIYFQGNSAPDKSGLPSDRFSAERTGGSVSTLTIQRTQQEDSAVYLCASSLFRTGIGEKLFFGSGTQLSVL.